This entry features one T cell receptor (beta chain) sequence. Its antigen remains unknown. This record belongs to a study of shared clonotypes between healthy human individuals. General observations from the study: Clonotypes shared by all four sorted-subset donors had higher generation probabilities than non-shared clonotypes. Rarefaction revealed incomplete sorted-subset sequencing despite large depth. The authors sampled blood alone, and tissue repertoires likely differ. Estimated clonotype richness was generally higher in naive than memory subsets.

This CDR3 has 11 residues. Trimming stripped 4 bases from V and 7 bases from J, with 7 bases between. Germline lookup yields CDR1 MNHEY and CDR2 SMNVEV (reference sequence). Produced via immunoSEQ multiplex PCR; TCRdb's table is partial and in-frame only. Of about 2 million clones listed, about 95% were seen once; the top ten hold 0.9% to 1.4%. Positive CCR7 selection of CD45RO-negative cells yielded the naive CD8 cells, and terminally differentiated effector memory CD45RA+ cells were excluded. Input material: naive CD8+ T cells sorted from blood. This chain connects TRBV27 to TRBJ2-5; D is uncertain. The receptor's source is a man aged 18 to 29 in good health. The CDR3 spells CASSSAGTQYF. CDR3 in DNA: TGTGCCAGCAGTTCGGCCGGGACCCAGTACTTC.